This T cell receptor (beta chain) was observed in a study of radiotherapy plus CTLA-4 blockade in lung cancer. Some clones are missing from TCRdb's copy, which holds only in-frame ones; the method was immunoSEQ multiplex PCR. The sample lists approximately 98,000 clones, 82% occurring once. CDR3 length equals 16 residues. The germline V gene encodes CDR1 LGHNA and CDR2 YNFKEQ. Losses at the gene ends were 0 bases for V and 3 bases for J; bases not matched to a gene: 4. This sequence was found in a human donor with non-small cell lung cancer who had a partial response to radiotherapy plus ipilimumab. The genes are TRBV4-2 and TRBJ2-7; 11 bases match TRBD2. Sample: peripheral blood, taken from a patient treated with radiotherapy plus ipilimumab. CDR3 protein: CASSQEATSGGYEQYF. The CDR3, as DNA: TGTGCCAGCAGCCAAGAGGCTACTAGCGGGGGCTACGAGCAGTACTTC.